The 4 T cell receptor beta chains below come from one sample, sequenced in a study of blood T cell repertoires in COVID-19. Libraries were prepared by immunoSEQ multiplex PCR; TCRdb keeps only in-frame clonotypes and omits some of them. Among roughly 200,000 clones, approximately 91% were seen once, and the ten largest hold around 1.7%. Sample: peripheral blood. Receptor source: a man younger than 35 with active or convalescent COVID-19.

The chain uses TRBV7-9 and TRBJ1-5; 9 positions agree with TRBD1. Per the germline V gene, CDR1 is SEHNR and CDR2 is FQNEAQ (reference sequence). V shed 5 bases, J shed 3 bases, and the junction held 5 bases outside the gene matches. The CDR3 loop spans 15 amino acids. CDR3 loop: CASSAGTGPNQPQHF. The CDR3 DNA follows: TGTGCCAGCAGCGCAGGGACAGGGCCCAATCAGCCCCAGCATTTT. The full variable domain, rest sourced from reference TRBV7-9 and TRBJ1-5, is DTGVSQNPRHKITKRGQNVTFRCDPISEHNRLYWYRQTLGQGPEFLTYFQNEAQLEKSRLLSDRFSAERPKGSFSTLEIQRTEQGDSAMYLCASSAGTGPNQPQHFGDGTRLSIL.

The J gene is TRBJ1-2, the V gene TRBV7-8, with D unresolved. This CDR3 spans 14 amino acids. Germline V gene lookup returns CDR1 SGHVS and CDR2 FQNEAQ. The V end lost 1 base, the J end lost 2 bases, and 8 bases lay between the germline ends. CDR3 sequence reads: CASSLVGENYGYTF. The CDR3 DNA reads as TGTGCCAGCAGCTTAGTGGGAGAAAACTATGGCTACACCTTC.

This chain uses TRBV4-2 with TRBJ2-5; 9 nucleotides agree with TRBD2. There are 16 residues in the CDR3. Germline V CDR1 and CDR2: LGHNA, YNFKEQ. V lost 0 bases, J lost 4 bases, and 6 bases stayed unmatched. Here the CDR3 reads CASSQDLPSGAETQYF. The DNA for the CDR3 is TGTGCCAGCAGCCAAGATCTGCCTAGCGGGGCAGAGACCCAGTACTTC.

J is TRBJ2-1 and V is TRBV24-1; D is uncertain. The CDR3 is made up of 10 amino acids. V gave up 12 bases and J gave up 4 bases, with 6 bases separating them. The germline CDR1 and CDR2 sequences are KGHDR and SFDVKD. In DNA form, the CDR3 reads TGTGCCGAGCAATACAATGAGCAGTTCTTC. Residues: CAEQYNEQFF.